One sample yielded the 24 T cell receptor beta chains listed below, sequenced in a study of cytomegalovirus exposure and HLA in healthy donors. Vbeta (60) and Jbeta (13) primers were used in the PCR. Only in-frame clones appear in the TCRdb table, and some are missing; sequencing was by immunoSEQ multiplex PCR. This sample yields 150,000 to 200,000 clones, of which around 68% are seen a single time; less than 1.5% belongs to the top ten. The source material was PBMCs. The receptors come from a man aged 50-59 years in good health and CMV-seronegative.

CDR3 residues: CSGQSSYEQYF. Written as DNA, the CDR3 is TGCAGCGGACAGTCCTCCTACGAGCAGTACTTC. The V call is TRBV20-1, the J call TRBJ2-7, with a tentative D call TRBD1 (6 bases). Germline V gives CDR1 DFQATT, CDR2 SNEGSKA (reference sequence). The CDR3 covers 11 residues.

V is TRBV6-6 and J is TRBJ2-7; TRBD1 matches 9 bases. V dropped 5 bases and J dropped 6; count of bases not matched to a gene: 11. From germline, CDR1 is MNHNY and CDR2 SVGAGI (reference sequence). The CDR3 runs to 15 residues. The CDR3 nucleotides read TGTGCCAGCAGTATCATCCGGGACAGGGATGGCGAGCAGTACTTC. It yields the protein CASSIIRDRDGEQYF.

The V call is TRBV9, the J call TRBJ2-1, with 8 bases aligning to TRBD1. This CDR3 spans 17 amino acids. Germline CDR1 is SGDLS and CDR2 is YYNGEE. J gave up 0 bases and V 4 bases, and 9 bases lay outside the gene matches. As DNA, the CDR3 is TGTGCCAGCAGCCCTACCTGGACAGGGAGCTCCTACAATGAGCAGTTCTTC. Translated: CASSPTWTGSSYNEQFF.

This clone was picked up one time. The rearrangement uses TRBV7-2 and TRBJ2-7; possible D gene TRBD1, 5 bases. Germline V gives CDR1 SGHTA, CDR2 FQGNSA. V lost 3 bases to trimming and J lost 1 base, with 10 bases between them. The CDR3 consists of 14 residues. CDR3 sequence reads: CASSLGQLSYEQYF. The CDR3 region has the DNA TGTGCCAGCAGCTTGGGGCAGTTATCCTACGAGCAGTACTTC.

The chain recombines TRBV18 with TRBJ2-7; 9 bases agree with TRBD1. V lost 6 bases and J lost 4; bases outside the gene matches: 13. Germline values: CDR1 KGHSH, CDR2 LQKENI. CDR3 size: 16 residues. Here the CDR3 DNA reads TGTGCCAGCTCGAACTCGGCCGGGACAGGGACGTACGAGCAGTACTTC. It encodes CASSNSAGTGTYEQYF.

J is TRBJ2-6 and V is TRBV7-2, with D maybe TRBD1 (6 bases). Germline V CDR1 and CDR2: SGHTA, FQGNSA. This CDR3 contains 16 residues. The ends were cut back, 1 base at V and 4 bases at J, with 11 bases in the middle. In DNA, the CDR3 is TGTGCCAGCAGCTTAGTTTCAGGGGCCGGGGCCAACGTCCTGACTTTC. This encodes CASSLVSGAGANVLTF.

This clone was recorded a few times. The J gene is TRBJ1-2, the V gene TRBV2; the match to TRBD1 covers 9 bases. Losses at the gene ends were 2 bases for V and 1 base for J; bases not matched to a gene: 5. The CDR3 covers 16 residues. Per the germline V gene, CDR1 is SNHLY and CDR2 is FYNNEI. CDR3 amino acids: CASSERGQGNNYGYTF. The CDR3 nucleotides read TGTGCCAGCAGTGAACGAGGACAGGGGAATAACTATGGCTACACCTTC.

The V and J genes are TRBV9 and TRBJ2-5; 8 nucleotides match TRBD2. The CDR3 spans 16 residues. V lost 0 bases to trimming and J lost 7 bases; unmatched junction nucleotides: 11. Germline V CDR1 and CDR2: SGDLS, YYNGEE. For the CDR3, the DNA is TGTGCCAGCAGCGTAGGAAGAGCGGGGGCCGGGGGGACCCAGTACTTC. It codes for CASSVGRAGAGGTQYF.

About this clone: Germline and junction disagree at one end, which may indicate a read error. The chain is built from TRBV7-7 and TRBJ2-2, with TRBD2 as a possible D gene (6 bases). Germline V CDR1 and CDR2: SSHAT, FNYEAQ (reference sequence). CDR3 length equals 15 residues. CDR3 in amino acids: CASSFEGTLTGGLFF. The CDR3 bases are TGTGCCAGCAGCTTTGAGGGGACCCTCACCGGGGGGCTGTTTTTT. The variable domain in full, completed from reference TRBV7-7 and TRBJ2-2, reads GAGVSQSPRYKVTKRGQDVTLRCDPISSHATLYWYQQALGQGPEFLTYFNYEAQPDKSGLPSDRFSAERPEGSISTLTIQRTEQRDSAMYRCASSFEGTLTGGLFFGEGSRLTVL.

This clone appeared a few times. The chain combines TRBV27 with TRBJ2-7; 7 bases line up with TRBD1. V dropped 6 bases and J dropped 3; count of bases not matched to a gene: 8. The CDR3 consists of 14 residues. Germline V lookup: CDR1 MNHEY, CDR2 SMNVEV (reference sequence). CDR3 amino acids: CASRRDPGGYEQYF. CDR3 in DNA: TGTGCCAGCAGACGGGACCCAGGGGGCTACGAGCAGTACTTC.

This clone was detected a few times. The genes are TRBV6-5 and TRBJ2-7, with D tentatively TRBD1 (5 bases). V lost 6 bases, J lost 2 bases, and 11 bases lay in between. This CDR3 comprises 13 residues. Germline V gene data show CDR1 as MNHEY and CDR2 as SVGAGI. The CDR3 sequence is CASRLQDTYEQYF. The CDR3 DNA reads TGTGCCAGCAGATTACAGGACACCTACGAGCAGTACTTC.

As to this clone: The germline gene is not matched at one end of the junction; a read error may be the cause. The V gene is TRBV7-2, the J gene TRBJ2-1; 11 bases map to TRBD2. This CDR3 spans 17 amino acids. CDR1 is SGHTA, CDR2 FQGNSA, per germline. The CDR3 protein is CASSPTSGGESYNEQFF. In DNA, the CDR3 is TGTGCCAGCAGCCCTACTAGCGGGGGCGAGTCTTACAATGAACAGTTCTTC.

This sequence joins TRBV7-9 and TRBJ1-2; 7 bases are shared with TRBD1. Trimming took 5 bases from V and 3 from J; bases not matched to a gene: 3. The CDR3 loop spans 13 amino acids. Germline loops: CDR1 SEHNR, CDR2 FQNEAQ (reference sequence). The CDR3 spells CASSAGTDYGYTF. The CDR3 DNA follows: TGTGCCAGCAGCGCCGGGACAGACTATGGCTACACCTTC.

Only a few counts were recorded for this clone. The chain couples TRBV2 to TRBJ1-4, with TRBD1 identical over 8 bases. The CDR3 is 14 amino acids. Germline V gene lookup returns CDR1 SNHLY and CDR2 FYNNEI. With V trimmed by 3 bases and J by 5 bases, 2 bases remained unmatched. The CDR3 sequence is CASSEGTGNEKLFF. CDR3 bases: TGTGCCAGCAGTGAGGGGACAGGAAATGAAAAACTGTTTTTT. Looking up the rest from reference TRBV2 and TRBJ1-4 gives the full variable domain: EPEVTQTPSHQVTQMGQEVILRCVPISNHLYFYWYRQILGQKVEFLVSFYNNEISEKSEIFDDQFSVERPDGSNFTLKIRSTKLEDSAMYFCASSEGTGNEKLFFGSGTQLSVL.

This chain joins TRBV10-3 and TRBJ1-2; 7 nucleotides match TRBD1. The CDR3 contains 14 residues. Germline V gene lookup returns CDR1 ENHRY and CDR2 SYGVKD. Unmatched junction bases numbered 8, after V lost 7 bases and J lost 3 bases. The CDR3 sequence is CAIKGGRGYYGYTF. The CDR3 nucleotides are TGTGCCATCAAAGGGGGCAGGGGGTACTATGGCTACACCTTC.

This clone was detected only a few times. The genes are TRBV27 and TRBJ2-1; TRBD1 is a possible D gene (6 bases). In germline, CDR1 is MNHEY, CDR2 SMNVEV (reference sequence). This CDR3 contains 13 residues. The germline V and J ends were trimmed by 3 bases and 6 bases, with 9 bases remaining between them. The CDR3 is CASSFGRGNEQFF. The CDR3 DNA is TGTGCCAGCAGTTTTGGCAGGGGCAATGAGCAGTTCTTC.

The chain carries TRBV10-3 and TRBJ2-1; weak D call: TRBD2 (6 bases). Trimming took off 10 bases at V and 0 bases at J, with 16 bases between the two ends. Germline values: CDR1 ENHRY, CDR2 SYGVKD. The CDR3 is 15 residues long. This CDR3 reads CATRPGGTSYNEQFF. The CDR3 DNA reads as TGTGCCACCAGACCCGGGGGAACCTCCTACAATGAGCAGTTCTTC.

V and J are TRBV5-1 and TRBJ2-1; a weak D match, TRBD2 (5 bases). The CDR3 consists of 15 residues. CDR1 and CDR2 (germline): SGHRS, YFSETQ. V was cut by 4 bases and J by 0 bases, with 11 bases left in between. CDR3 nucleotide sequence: TGCGCCAGCAGCCCCGGCGAGGGCTCCTACAATGAGCAGTTCTTC. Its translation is CASSPGEGSYNEQFF. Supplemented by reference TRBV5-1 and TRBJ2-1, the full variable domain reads KAGVTQTPRYLIKTRGQQVTLSCSPISGHRSVSWYQQTPGQGLQFLFEYFSETQRNKGNFPGRFSGRQFSNSRSEMNVSTLELGDSALYLCASSPGEGSYNEQFFGPGTRLTVL.

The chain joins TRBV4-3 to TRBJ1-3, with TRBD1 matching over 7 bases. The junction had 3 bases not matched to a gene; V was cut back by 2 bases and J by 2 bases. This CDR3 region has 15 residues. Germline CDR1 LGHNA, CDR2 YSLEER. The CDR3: CASSQLTGTGNTIYF. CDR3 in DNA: TGCGCCAGCAGCCAATTGACAGGGACTGGAAACACCATATATTTT.

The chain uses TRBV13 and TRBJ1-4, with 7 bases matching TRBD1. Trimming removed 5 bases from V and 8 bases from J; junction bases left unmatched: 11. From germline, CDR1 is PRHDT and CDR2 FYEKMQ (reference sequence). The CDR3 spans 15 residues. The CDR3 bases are TGTGCCAGCAGCCAGGGGGGCAGGGCTCCGGAAAAACTGTTTTTT. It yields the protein CASSQGGRAPEKLFF.

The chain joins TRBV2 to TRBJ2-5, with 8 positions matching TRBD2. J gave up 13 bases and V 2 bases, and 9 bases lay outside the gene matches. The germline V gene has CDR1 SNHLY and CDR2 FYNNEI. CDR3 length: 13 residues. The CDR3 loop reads CASSESHSGALYF. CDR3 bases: TGTGCCAGCAGTGAATCCCATAGCGGGGCATTGTACTTC.

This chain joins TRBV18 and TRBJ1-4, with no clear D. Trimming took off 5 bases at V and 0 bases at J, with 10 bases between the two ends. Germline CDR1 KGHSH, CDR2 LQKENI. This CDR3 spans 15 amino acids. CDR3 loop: CASSGGPATNEKLFF. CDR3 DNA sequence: TGTGCCAGCTCAGGAGGGCCCGCAACTAATGAAAAACTGTTTTTT.

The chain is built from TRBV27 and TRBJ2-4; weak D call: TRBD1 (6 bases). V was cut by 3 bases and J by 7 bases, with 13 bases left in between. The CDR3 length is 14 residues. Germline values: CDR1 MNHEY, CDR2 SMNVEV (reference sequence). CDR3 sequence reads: CASSFDRSANIQYF. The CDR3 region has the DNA TGTGCCAGCAGTTTCGACAGGTCGGCCAACATTCAGTACTTC.

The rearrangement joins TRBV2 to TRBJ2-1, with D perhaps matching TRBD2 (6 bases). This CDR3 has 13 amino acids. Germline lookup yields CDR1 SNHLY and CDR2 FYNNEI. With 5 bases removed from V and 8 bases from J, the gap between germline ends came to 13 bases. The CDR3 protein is CASSRDFSDEQFF. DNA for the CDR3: TGTGCCAGCAGTAGGGACTTCTCCGATGAGCAGTTCTTC.